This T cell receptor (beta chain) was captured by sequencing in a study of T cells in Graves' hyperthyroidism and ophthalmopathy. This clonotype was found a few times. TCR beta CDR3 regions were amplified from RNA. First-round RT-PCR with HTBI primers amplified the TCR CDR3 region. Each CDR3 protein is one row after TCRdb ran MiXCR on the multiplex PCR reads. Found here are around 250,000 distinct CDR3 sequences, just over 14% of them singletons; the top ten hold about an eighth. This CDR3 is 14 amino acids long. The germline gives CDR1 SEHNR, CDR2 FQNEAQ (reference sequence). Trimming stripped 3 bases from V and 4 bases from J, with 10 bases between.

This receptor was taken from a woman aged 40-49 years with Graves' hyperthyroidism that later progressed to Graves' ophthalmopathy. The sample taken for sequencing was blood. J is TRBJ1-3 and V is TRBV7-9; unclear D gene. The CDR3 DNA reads TGTGCCAGCAGCTTGAGCACTGTCGGAAACACCATATATTTT. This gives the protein CASSLSTVGNTIYF.